This TCR beta chain came from a study of cytomegalovirus exposure and HLA in healthy donors. Study-level results: Researchers counted around 160 TCR beta chains as cytomegalovirus-associated. Based on reports, TCR beta sequences accurately predicted HLA-A and HLA-B alleles for most subjects.

This clone came up a few times. Its antigen is undetermined. The PCR was carried out with 60 Vbeta primers and 13 Jbeta primers. Clones were read by immunoSEQ multiplex PCR, and TCRdb kept only the in-frame ones, dropping some. This sample yields about 170,000 clones, of which approximately 80% are seen a single time; around 4.3% belongs to the top ten. CDR3 length: 15 residues. Trimming took 5 bases from V and 3 from J; bases not matched to a gene: 10. Germline assignment: CDR1 LNHDA and CDR2 SQIVND (reference sequence). Nominally healthy donors provided the samples, though records likely missed some immune exposures.

Source material: PBMCs. The V gene is TRBV19, the J gene TRBJ2-7, with 7 bases aligning to TRBD1. This TCR derives from a woman between 50 and 59 years old in good health and CMV-seropositive. The CDR3 coding sequence is TGTGCCAGTAGTCTCCCGGGGCAGGGGGACTACGAGCAGTACTTC. Encoded protein: CASSLPGQGDYEQYF.